The 32 T cell receptor beta chains below come from one sample, sequenced in a study of blood T cell repertoires in COVID-19. Sequenced by immunoSEQ multiplex PCR; TCRdb stores in-frame clones only, minus some. Here the sample spans some 180,000 clones, around 80% being singletons. Sequencing input: peripheral blood. All receptors derive from a woman aged 40 to 55 with COVID-19, enrolled during active disease.

The chain couples TRBV28 to TRBJ1-2, with 9 bases that match TRBD1. V lost 5 bases and J lost 8; bases outside the gene matches: 3. Looked up from germline, CDR1 is MDHEN and CDR2 is SYDVKM. This CDR3 has 12 residues. The CDR3 reads CASSTGGQGYTF. CDR3 DNA: TGTGCCAGCAGTACAGGGGGCCAGGGCTACACCTTC.

This clone was seen more than once but under ten times. The V and J genes are TRBV19 and TRBJ2-7, with 8 bases lining up with TRBD1. With 6 bases clipped from V and 0 bases from J, the junction kept 10 bases outside the gene matches. Germline V gives CDR1 LNHDA, CDR2 SQIVND (reference sequence). This CDR3 is 16 amino acids long. The CDR3 region has the DNA TGTGCCAGTAGGGCACGCAACAGGGGGAGCTCCTACGAGCAGTACTTC. Translated, it gives CASRARNRGSSYEQYF.

The J gene is TRBJ1-1, the V gene TRBV10-3, with 9 bases fitting TRBD1. Germline-derived CDR1 and CDR2 are ENHRY and SYGVKD. Germline trimming cut 4 bases from V and 6 bases from J; bases unmatched to any gene: 9. This CDR3 comprises 15 residues. The CDR3 DNA reads TGTGCCATCAGTGCCCGGGACAGGGATATGGCTGAAGCTTTCTTT. This gives the protein CAISARDRDMAEAFF.

The J gene is TRBJ2-1, the V gene TRBV28; 9 nucleotides match TRBD2. The CDR3 is 14 amino acids. Germline V gene sequence: CDR1 MDHEN, CDR2 SYDVKM. Trimming at V came to 6 bases and at J to 5 bases, leaving 5 bases not matched to a gene. CDR3 coding DNA: TGTGCCAGCAGGCTAGCGGGACGGGACAATGAGCAGTTCTTC. Translated: CASRLAGRDNEQFF.

Only a few counts were recorded for this clone. The chain uses TRBV3-1 (or the pseudogene TRBV3-2) and TRBJ2-7, with TRBD2 matching over 11 bases. Trimming removed 1 base from V and 2 bases from J; junction bases left unmatched: 10. The CDR3 loop spans 18 amino acids. Germline V CDR1 and CDR2: LGHDT, YNNKEL (reference sequence). DNA of the CDR3: TGTGCCAGCAGCCAAGCTTCAGGACTAGCGGGTAACCCCTACGAGCAGTACTTC. Its translation: CASSQASGLAGNPYEQYF.

The CDR3 nucleotides are TGTGCCAGCAGCCCGGAACACAGGATGCGAAATTCACCCCTCCACTTT. This gives the protein CASSPEHRMRNSPLHF. V gene TRBV3-1 (or the pseudogene TRBV3-2) combines with J gene TRBJ1-6; TRBD1 is a possible D gene (5 bases). There are 16 residues in the CDR3. CDR1 and CDR2 (germline): LGHDT, YNNKEL (reference sequence). The V end lost 4 bases, the J end lost 7 bases, and 17 bases lay between the germline ends.

This chain connects TRBV6-5 to TRBJ1-1; 12 bases align to TRBD1. In germline, CDR1 is MNHEY, CDR2 SVGAGI. Trimming cost V 11 bases and J 5 bases; bases outside gene matches: 12. The CDR3 is made up of 15 amino acids. CDR3 bases: TGTGCCTACTCGGGGACAGGGGGCGAAAGAACTGAAGCTTTCTTT. Translating gives CAYSGTGGERTEAFF.

The chain joins TRBV5-8 to TRBJ2-5; D ambiguous. Trimming stripped 4 bases from V and 0 bases from J, with 13 bases between. The germline V gene has CDR1 SGHTS and CDR2 YDEGEE. This CDR3 has 15 residues. This chain's CDR3 is CASSPGQVNQETQYF. CDR3 nucleotide sequence: TGTGCCAGCAGCCCTGGGCAGGTGAACCAAGAGACCCAGTACTTC.

V usage is TRBV27 and J usage is TRBJ2-7, with D tentatively TRBD1 (6 bases). V shed 0 bases and J shed 6 bases, with 12 bases lying between them. There are 14 residues in the CDR3. Looked up from germline, CDR1 is MNHEY and CDR2 is SMNVEV (reference sequence). The CDR3 DNA follows: TGTGCCAGCAGTTTATCGAACAGGGTAGGCGAGCAGTACTTC. Its protein is CASSLSNRVGEQYF.

The table lists this clone with a few counts. The V call is TRBV7-2, the J call TRBJ2-1, with D maybe TRBD2 (5 bases). The CDR3 is 15 residues long. The germline V gene has CDR1 SGHTA and CDR2 FQGNSA. With 6 bases removed from V and 5 bases from J, the gap between germline ends came to 17 bases. The CDR3 coding sequence is TGTGCCAGCAGTCCGTCTGACTATATCCACAATGAGCAGTTCTTC. This sequence encodes CASSPSDYIHNEQFF.

This clone was counted a single time. This chain links TRBV28 with TRBJ1-1; 7 bases match TRBD1. The length of the CDR3 is 14 residues. From germline, CDR1 is MDHEN and CDR2 SYDVKM. J was trimmed by 2 bases and V by 5 bases; bases with no gene match: 5. CDR3 sequence reads: CASSADRANTEAFF. In DNA form, the CDR3 reads TGTGCCAGCAGTGCTGACAGGGCCAACACTGAAGCTTTCTTT.

The chain has TRBV5-6 and TRBJ1-2; TRBD1 might be the D (5 bases). Trimming removed 4 bases from V and 5 bases from J, with 12 bases in between. Germline V CDR1 and CDR2: SGHDT, YYEEEE. This CDR3 spans 13 amino acids. This CDR3 is CASSQPTDYGYTF. The CDR3, as DNA: TGTGCCAGCAGCCAGCCGACAGATTATGGCTACACCTTC.

The gene calls are TRBV11-2 and TRBJ2-7; weak D call: TRBD1 (5 bases). V lost 6 bases to trimming and J lost 4 bases, with 10 bases between them. Germline assignment: CDR1 SGHAT and CDR2 FQNNGV. There are 12 residues in the CDR3. The CDR3 loop is CASSSTGYEQYF. The CDR3 DNA sequence: TGTGCCAGCAGTTCCACAGGATACGAGCAGTACTTC. Looking up the rest from reference TRBV11-2 and TRBJ2-7 gives the full variable domain: EAGVAQSPRYKIIEKRQSVAFWCNPISGHATLYWYQQILGQGPKLLIQFQNNGVVDDSQLPKDRFSAERLKGVDSTLKIQPAKLEDSAVYLCASSSTGYEQYFGPGTRLTVT.

The rearrangement uses TRBV7-9 and TRBJ2-7; TRBD1 matches at 7 bases. This CDR3 spans 14 amino acids. Per germline, CDR1 SEHNR and CDR2 FQNEAQ (reference sequence). Losses at the gene ends were 2 bases for V and 3 bases for J; bases not matched to a gene: 4. CDR3 loop: CASSLRQGVYEQYF. CDR3 coding DNA: TGTGCCAGCAGCTTACGGCAGGGGGTCTACGAGCAGTACTTC.

CDR3 sequence (DNA): TGTGCCAGCAGTTACCTATACAATGAGCAGTTCTTC. Translated, it gives CASSYLYNEQFF. The chain has TRBV6-5 and TRBJ2-1, with D hard to call. Germline CDR1 and CDR2: MNHEY and SVGAGI. The CDR3 covers 12 residues. V gave up 2 bases and J gave up 4 bases, with 3 bases separating them.

The V call is TRBV29-1, the J call TRBJ1-4; no clear D gene. The length of the CDR3 is 16 residues. Trimming shortened V by 4 bases and J by 1 base, and 16 bases separated the two germline ends. Looked up from germline, CDR1 is SQVTM and CDR2 is ANQGSEA. CDR3 DNA: TGCAGCGTTGGACTAAAACGGACCATAACTAATGAAAAACTGTTTTTT. Residues: CSVGLKRTITNEKLFF.

This clone has a handful of counts. The rearrangement links TRBV2 to TRBJ1-2; D may be TRBD1 (5 bases). Germline CDR1 and CDR2: SNHLY and FYNNEI. This CDR3 region has 12 residues. Trimming removed 7 bases from V and 4 bases from J, with 10 bases in between. CDR3 sequence (DNA): TGTGCCAGCATGAAACAGGCCTATGGCTACACCTTC. Protein sequence: CASMKQAYGYTF.

This clone was observed once. The rearrangement links TRBV4-1 to TRBJ2-7; perhaps TRBD1 as D (5 bases). Trimming cost V 0 bases and J 2 bases, with 8 bases left between them. This CDR3 contains 14 residues. The germline CDR1 and CDR2 sequences are MGHRA and YSYEKL. The CDR3 region is CASSQESGPYEQYF. CDR3 nucleotides: TGCGCCAGCAGCCAAGAGTCAGGGCCCTACGAGCAGTACTTC.

The chain has TRBV6-4 and TRBJ2-5; perhaps TRBD2 as D (6 bases). Deletions cut 2 bases from V and 2 bases from J, with 6 bases between. Germline assignment: CDR1 MRHNA and CDR2 SNTAGT. This CDR3 region has 13 residues. The chain's CDR3 is CASSDGTQETQYF. The CDR3 nucleotides read TGTGCCAGCAGTGACGGGACTCAAGAGACCCAGTACTTC.

V gene TRBV19 combines with J gene TRBJ2-7; D may be TRBD1 (6 bases). This CDR3 is built from 17 residues. Germline V gives CDR1 LNHDA, CDR2 SQIVND (reference sequence). With 1 base removed from V and 7 bases from J, the gap between germline ends came to 23 bases. The CDR3 DNA is TGTGCCAGTAGTATAGTCCTTCGAGGCAGGGGAATAGAAGAGCAGTACTTC. It is translated as CASSIVLRGRGIEEQYF.

V usage is TRBV29-1 and J usage is TRBJ1-3, with D tentatively TRBD1 (6 bases). V was trimmed by 7 bases and J by 0 bases, leaving 16 bases between them. Germline V lookup: CDR1 SQVTM, CDR2 ANQGSEA. The CDR3 extends over 15 amino acids. The chain's CDR3 is CSAILQGISGNTIYF. The CDR3, as DNA: TGCAGCGCAATATTACAGGGCATCTCTGGAAACACCATATATTTT.

The CDR3 DNA sequence: TGTGCCAGCATATTAGCGGAGACCCAGTACTTC. It is translated as CASILAETQYF. The rearrangement uses TRBV5-8 and TRBJ2-5; tentatively, D is TRBD2 (5 bases). Germline assignment: CDR1 SGHTS and CDR2 YDEGEE. The CDR3 has 11 amino acids. V dropped 6 bases and J dropped 5 bases, with 8 bases sitting between them. The variable domain in full, with the rest retrieved from reference TRBV5-8 and TRBJ2-5, is EAGVTQSPTHLIKTRGQQATLRCSPISGHTSVYWYQQALGLGLQFLLWYDEGEERNRGNFPPRFSGRQFPNYSSELNVNALELEDSALYLCASILAETQYFGPGTRLLVL.

J is TRBJ2-5 and V is TRBV6-5; 9 bases fit TRBD1. The CDR3 has 12 amino acids. The trim removed 11 bases at V and 6 bases at J, leaving 7 bases unmatched. Germline loops: CDR1 MNHEY, CDR2 SVGAGI. CDR3 DNA: TGTGCCGCCCCCGACAGGGGGAAGACCCAGTACTTC. Translating gives CAAPDRGKTQYF.

The chain combines TRBV18 with TRBJ1-4; the D is unclear. Per the germline V gene, CDR1 is KGHSH and CDR2 is LQKENI. The CDR3 consists of 15 residues. The V end lost 6 bases, the J end lost 7 bases, and 18 bases lay between the germline ends. The CDR3 reads CASSPRRQNSEKLFF. The CDR3 DNA is TGTGCCAGCTCTCCCAGGCGCCAGAATAGTGAAAAACTGTTTTTT.

The chain couples TRBV3-1 (or the pseudogene TRBV3-2) to TRBJ1-1, with D possibly TRBD1 on 5 matching bases. Germline assignment: CDR1 LGHDT and CDR2 YNNKEL (reference sequence). The germline V and J ends were trimmed by 3 bases and 4 bases, with 15 bases remaining between them. The CDR3 spans 15 residues. CDR3 in DNA: TGTGCCAGCAGCCAGCCCACCGGGGGGGGCACTGAAGCTTTCTTT. This sequence encodes CASSQPTGGGTEAFF.

The CDR3 is CASSLDTGQINSPLHF. The CDR3, as DNA: TGTGCCAGCAGCTTGGATACGGGACAGATTAATTCACCCCTCCACTTT. V gene TRBV5-8 combines with J gene TRBJ1-6; 7 bases align to TRBD1. Germline V gene lookup returns CDR1 SGHTS and CDR2 YDEGEE. The CDR3 extends over 16 amino acids. V gave up 0 bases and J gave up 6 bases; unmatched junction bases: 6.

This clone was seen a handful of times. The V gene is TRBV7-9, the J gene TRBJ1-6; 7 bases are a match to TRBD1. Germline V gene sequence: CDR1 SEHNR, CDR2 FQNEAQ (reference sequence). V lost 5 bases and J lost 13; bases outside the gene matches: 5. This CDR3 is 12 amino acids long. Written as DNA, the CDR3 is TGTGCCAGCAGCCTAACAGGGGTCCCCCTCCACTTT. This gives the protein CASSLTGVPLHF.

The chain is built from TRBV11-2 and TRBJ2-1, with 7 bases lining up with TRBD1. This CDR3 comprises 16 residues. The germline gives CDR1 SGHAT, CDR2 FQNNGV. V trimming: 1 base; J trimming: 1 base; junction bases outside the gene matches: 4. The CDR3 bases are TGTGCCAGCAGCTTAGGACAGGGCAGGTCCTACAATGAGCAGTTCTTC. It is translated as CASSLGQGRSYNEQFF. Filled out from reference TRBV11-2 and TRBJ2-1, the complete variable domain reads EAGVAQSPRYKIIEKRQSVAFWCNPISGHATLYWYQQILGQGPKLLIQFQNNGVVDDSQLPKDRFSAERLKGVDSTLKIQPAKLEDSAVYLCASSLGQGRSYNEQFFGPGTRLTVL.

The chain employs TRBV6-2 or TRBV6-3 and TRBJ2-1; the D gene is possibly TRBD1 (6 bases). CDR3 size: 15 residues. Germline-derived CDR1 and CDR2 are MNHEY and SVGEGT. V was shortened by 5 bases and J by 2 bases, with 13 bases between the two germline ends. In DNA, the CDR3 is TGTGCCAGCAGTCCCCTCCGGACAGCCTACAATGAGCAGTTCTTC. It encodes CASSPLRTAYNEQFF.

This clone showed up just once. The genes are TRBV25-1 and TRBJ2-1, with 14 bases fitting TRBD2. This CDR3 spans 16 amino acids. The V gene's germline CDR1 is MGHDK and CDR2 SYGVNS. The V gene end was trimmed by 4 bases and the J gene end by 7 bases; junction bases not matched to a gene: 6. This chain's CDR3 is CASSVRLAGGGNEQFF. CDR3 coding DNA: TGTGCCAGCAGTGTCCGACTAGCGGGAGGGGGGAATGAGCAGTTCTTC.

This clone was detected only a few times. The chain carries TRBV4-1 and TRBJ2-7; perhaps TRBD2 as D (6 bases). The CDR3 covers 14 residues. The V gene lost 4 bases and the J gene lost 0 bases, with 10 bases spanning the gap. Germline V gene lookup returns CDR1 MGHRA and CDR2 YSYEKL. CDR3 in DNA: TGCGCCAGCAGCCGCGGGGCACTCTCCTACGAGCAGTACTTC. Translation gives CASSRGALSYEQYF.

The CDR3 region has the DNA TGTGCCTGCGGGGCGGTGCAGAACAATGAGCAGTTCTTC. Translation gives CACGAVQNNEQFF. The gene calls are TRBV2 and TRBJ2-1; D possibly corresponds to TRBD2 (6 bases). V lost 11 bases and J lost 5, with 16 bases in between. Germline V lookup: CDR1 SNHLY, CDR2 FYNNEI. This CDR3 region has 13 residues.